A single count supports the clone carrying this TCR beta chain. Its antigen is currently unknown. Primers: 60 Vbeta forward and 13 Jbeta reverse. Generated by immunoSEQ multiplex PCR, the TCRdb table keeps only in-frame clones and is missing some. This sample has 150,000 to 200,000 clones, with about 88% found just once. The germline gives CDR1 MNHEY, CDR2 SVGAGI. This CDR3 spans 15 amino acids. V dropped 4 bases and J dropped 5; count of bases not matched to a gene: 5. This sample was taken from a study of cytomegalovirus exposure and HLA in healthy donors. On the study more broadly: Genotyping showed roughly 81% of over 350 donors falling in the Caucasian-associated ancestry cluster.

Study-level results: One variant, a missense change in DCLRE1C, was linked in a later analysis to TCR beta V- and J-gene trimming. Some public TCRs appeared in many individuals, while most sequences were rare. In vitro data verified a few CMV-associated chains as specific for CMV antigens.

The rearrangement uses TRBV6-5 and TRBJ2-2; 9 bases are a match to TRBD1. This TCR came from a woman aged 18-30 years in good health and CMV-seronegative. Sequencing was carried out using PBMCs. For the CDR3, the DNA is TGTGCCAGCAGTTTACAGGGGGCCGAAACCGGGGAGCTGTTTTTT. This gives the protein CASSLQGAETGELFF.